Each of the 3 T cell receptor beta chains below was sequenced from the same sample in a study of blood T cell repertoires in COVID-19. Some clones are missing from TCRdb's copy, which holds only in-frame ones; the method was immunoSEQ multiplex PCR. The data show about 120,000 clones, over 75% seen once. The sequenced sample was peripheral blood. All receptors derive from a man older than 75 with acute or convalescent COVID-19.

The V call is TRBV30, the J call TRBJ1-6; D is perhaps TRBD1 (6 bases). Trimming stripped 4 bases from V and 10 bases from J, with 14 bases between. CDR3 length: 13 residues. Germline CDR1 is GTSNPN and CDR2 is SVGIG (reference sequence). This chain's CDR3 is CAWKEGGESPLHF. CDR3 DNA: TGTGCCTGGAAGGAAGGGGGGGAATCACCCCTCCACTTT.

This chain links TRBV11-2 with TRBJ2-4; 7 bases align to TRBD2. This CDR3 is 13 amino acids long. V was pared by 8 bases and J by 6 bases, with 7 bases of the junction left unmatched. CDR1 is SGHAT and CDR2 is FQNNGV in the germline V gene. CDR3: CASRGVAVNIQYF. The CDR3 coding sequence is TGTGCCAGCCGGGGGGTAGCAGTAAACATTCAGTACTTC.

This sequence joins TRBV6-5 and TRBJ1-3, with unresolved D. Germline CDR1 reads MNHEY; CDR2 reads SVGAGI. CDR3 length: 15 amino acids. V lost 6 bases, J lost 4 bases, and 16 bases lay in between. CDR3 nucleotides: TGTGCCAGCAGACAGATATCCCCAACGGGAAACACCATATATTTT. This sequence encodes CASRQISPTGNTIYF.